This is a list of T cell receptor beta chains from one sample in a study of T cells in Graves' hyperthyroidism and ophthalmopathy. TCRdb processed the multiplex PCR reads anew with MiXCR; each CDR3 protein has one entry. This sample carries about 680,000 distinct CDR3 sequences, around a third of them seen once, and the ten largest clones take about a third. Material for sequencing was blood. Source of these receptors: a woman aged 40 to 50 with Graves' hyperthyroidism. The CDR3 runs from the conserved cysteine through the conserved F or W. A D gene is named only where the DNA matches it firmly. Expanded clones get a size class; other rows say once, few or many, or leave the size out.

j_gene: TRBJ2-1; abundance: -; v_gene: TRBV7-9; d_gene: TRBD2; CDR3nt: TGTGCCAGCAGCTCAAATACCGGGACTAGCGGGAGAGATGAGCAGTTCTTC; CDR3aa: CASSSNTGTSGRDEQFF
j_gene: TRBJ1-2; abundance: few; v_gene: TRBV9; d_gene: TRBD1; CDR3nt: TGTGCCAGCAGCGTATACAGGGGGCATGGCTACACCTTC; CDR3aa: CASSVYRGHGYTF
j_gene: TRBJ2-7; abundance: -; v_gene: TRBV10-3; d_gene: -; CDR3nt: TGTGCCATCAGCTCTACAGCCTACGAGCAGTACTTC; CDR3aa: CAISSTAYEQYF
j_gene: TRBJ1-6; abundance: few; v_gene: TRBV12-3/TRBV12-4; d_gene: TRBD1; CDR3nt: TGTGCCAGCACCTTCGGGACAGGGGGTTCACCCCTCCACTTT; CDR3aa: CASTFGTGGSPLHF
j_gene: TRBJ1-1; abundance: -; v_gene: TRBV6-2/TRBV6-3; d_gene: TRBD1; CDR3nt: TGTGCCAGCAGTTTTGACAGGGGGCATCGGAGCACTGAAGCTTTCTTT; CDR3aa: CASSFDRGHRSTEAFF
j_gene: TRBJ1-4; abundance: many; v_gene: TRBV15; d_gene: -; CDR3nt: TGTGCCACCAGCAGAGGATATGAAAAACTGTTTTTT; CDR3aa: CATSRGYEKLFF
j_gene: TRBJ1-2; abundance: -; v_gene: TRBV5-1; d_gene: -; CDR3nt: TGCGCCAGCAGCCCCGTCGGGACGAGTGAAGCGGACCTCTATGGCTACACCTTC; CDR3aa: CASSPVGTSEADLYGYTF
j_gene: TRBJ1-1; abundance: many; v_gene: TRBV7-9; d_gene: -; CDR3nt: TGTGCCAGCAGCTCGGACAGTCGGGAAGCTTTCTTT; CDR3aa: CASSSDSREAFF
j_gene: TRBJ2-7; abundance: many; v_gene: TRBV29-1; d_gene: TRBD2; CDR3nt: TGCAGCGCGGGAGGAGGGGACGAGCAGTACTTC; CDR3aa: CSAGGGDEQYF
j_gene: TRBJ2-2; abundance: -; v_gene: TRBV19; d_gene: TRBD1; CDR3nt: TGTGCCAGTTCCCGGGACAGGGTGGGCACCGGGGAGCTGTTTTTT; CDR3aa: CASSRDRVGTGELFF
j_gene: TRBJ2-1; abundance: once; v_gene: TRBV20-1; d_gene: -; CDR3nt: TGCAGTGCTAAAAGACGTAGCAGTACGAATGAGCAGTTCTTC; CDR3aa: CSAKRRSSTNEQFF
j_gene: TRBJ2-7; abundance: many; v_gene: TRBV19; d_gene: -; CDR3nt: TGTGCCAGTAGTGCAGGGAGGGGGCCCTACGAGCAGTACTTC; CDR3aa: CASSAGRGPYEQYF
j_gene: TRBJ1-1; abundance: many; v_gene: TRBV29-1; d_gene: -; CDR3nt: TGCAGCGTTGATAAGGAGAACACTGAAGCTTTCTTT; CDR3aa: CSVDKENTEAFF
j_gene: TRBJ1-4; abundance: once; v_gene: TRBV19; d_gene: -; CDR3nt: TGTGCCAGTAGTATGAAGGCTCAGCGAACAACTAATGAAAAACTGTTTTTT; CDR3aa: CASSMKAQRTTNEKLFF
j_gene: TRBJ2-7; abundance: many; v_gene: TRBV9; d_gene: -; CDR3nt: TGTGCCAGCAGCAACGGGTACGAGCAGTACTTC; CDR3aa: CASSNGYEQYF
j_gene: TRBJ1-2; abundance: many; v_gene: TRBV19; d_gene: TRBD1; CDR3nt: TGTGCCAGTAGTACAACAGGGGGCTATGGCTACACCTTC; CDR3aa: CASSTTGGYGYTF
j_gene: TRBJ2-5; abundance: many; v_gene: TRBV6-5; d_gene: TRBD1; CDR3nt: TGTGCCAGCAGCCGGGACAGTCTACACCTGTACTTC; CDR3aa: CASSRDSLHLYF
j_gene: TRBJ2-3; abundance: -; v_gene: TRBV7-2; d_gene: -; CDR3nt: TGTGCCAGCAACTTAGAGTGGAGGGAGGTTGTAGATACGCAGTATTTT; CDR3aa: CASNLEWREVVDTQYF
j_gene: TRBJ1-1; abundance: -; v_gene: TRBV7-2; d_gene: -; CDR3nt: TGTGCCGGCAGCCGGGGGGGTGGTTACATTACGAAAGCTTTCTTT; CDR3aa: CAGSRGGGYITKAFF
j_gene: TRBJ1-4; abundance: -; v_gene: TRBV20-1; d_gene: TRBD1; CDR3nt: TGCAGTGCTAGGACAGGGGATAATGAAAAACTGTTTTTT; CDR3aa: CSARTGDNEKLFF
j_gene: TRBJ2-7; abundance: -; v_gene: TRBV12-3/TRBV12-4; d_gene: -; CDR3nt: TGTGCCAGCAGTTTTAGCGTCTACGAGCAGTACTTC; CDR3aa: CASSFSVYEQYF
j_gene: TRBJ1-1; abundance: -; v_gene: TRBV7-8; d_gene: -; CDR3nt: TGTGCCAGCGCCAGGCAGAACGCTGAAGCTTCCTTT; CDR3aa: CASARQNAEASF